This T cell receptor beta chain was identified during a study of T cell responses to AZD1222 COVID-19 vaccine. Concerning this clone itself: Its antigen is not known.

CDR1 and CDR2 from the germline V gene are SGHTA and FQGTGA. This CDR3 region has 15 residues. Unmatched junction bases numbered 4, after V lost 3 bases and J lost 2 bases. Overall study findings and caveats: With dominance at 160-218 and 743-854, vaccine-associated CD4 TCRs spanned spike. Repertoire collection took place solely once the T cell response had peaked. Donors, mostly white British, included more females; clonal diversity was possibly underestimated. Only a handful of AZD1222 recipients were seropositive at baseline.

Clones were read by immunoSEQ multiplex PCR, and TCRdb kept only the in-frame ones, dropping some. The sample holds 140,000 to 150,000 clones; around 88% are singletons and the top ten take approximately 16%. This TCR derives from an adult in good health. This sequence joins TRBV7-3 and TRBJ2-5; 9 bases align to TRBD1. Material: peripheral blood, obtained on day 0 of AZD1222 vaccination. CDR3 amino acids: CASSLGDRDQETQYF. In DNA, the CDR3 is TGTGCCAGCAGCTTGGGGGACAGGGATCAAGAGACCCAGTACTTC. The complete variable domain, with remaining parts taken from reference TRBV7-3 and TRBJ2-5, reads GAGVSQTPSNKVTEKGKYVELRCDPISGHTALYWYRQSLGQGPEFLIYFQGTGAADDSGLPNDRFFAVRPEGSVSTLKIQRTERGDSAVYLCASSLGDRDQETQYFGPGTRLLVL.